What follows are 11 T cell receptor beta chains derived from one specimen sequenced in a study of chemoradiotherapy in HPV16-positive cancers. Produced via immunoSEQ multiplex PCR; TCRdb's table is partial and in-frame only. The data show several thousand clones, 70% to 80% seen once. The starting material was tumor tissue, obtained from a patient who underwent chemoradiotherapy. All receptors come from a human donor with HPV-associated anogenital cancer.

The chain uses TRBV7-6 and TRBJ1-5, with D hard to call. The CDR3 covers 18 residues. Germline V gene lookup returns CDR1 SGHVS and CDR2 FNYEAQ. Trimming shortened V by 4 bases and J by 9 bases, and 28 bases separated the two germline ends. The CDR3 loop reads CASSSPGRLGYGGRPQHF. DNA for the CDR3: TGTGCCAGCAGCTCACCTGGCAGGTTAGGGTATGGTGGTCGGCCCCAGCATTTT.

This rearrangement joins TRBV5-1 to TRBJ2-3; no reliable D call. The CDR3 length is 14 residues. CDR1 is SGHRS and CDR2 is YFSETQ in the germline V gene. The V and J ends lost 4 bases and 2 bases respectively, with 11 bases between them. CDR3 sequence reads: CASSPDGYTDTQYF. DNA for the CDR3: TGCGCCAGCAGCCCTGACGGCTACACAGATACGCAGTATTTT.

The V call is TRBV4-2, the J call TRBJ2-4; no definite D call. V lost 4 bases and J 0 bases, leaving 13 bases between the germline ends. Looked up from germline, CDR1 is LGHNA and CDR2 is YNFKEQ. The CDR3 is 16 amino acids. CDR3 sequence: CASSRAQSSAKNIQYF. The CDR3 DNA sequence: TGTGCCAGCAGCCGCGCCCAGAGTTCAGCCAAAAACATTCAGTACTTC.

This chain joins TRBV7-9 and TRBJ1-4, with D perhaps matching TRBD1 (5 bases). In germline, CDR1 is SEHNR, CDR2 FQNEAQ (reference sequence). This CDR3 is 17 amino acids long. The V end lost 0 bases, the J end lost 8 bases, and 19 bases lay between the germline ends. DNA for the CDR3: TGTGCCAGCAGCTTAGCGCGGGCAGGGTCAGGCAACGAAAAACTGTTTTTT. Its translation: CASSLARAGSGNEKLFF.

The V and J genes are TRBV30 and TRBJ2-1; no firm D call. The CDR3 covers 11 residues. Trimming stripped 4 bases from V and 8 bases from J, with 9 bases between. The germline V gene encodes CDR1 GTSNPN and CDR2 SVGIG (reference sequence). The CDR3 sequence: CAWTPGYEQFF. The CDR3 DNA sequence: TGTGCCTGGACCCCCGGCTATGAGCAGTTCTTC.

This rearrangement joins TRBV28 to TRBJ2-7; 7 positions agree with TRBD1. Germline CDR1 MDHEN, CDR2 SYDVKM. The CDR3 runs to 13 residues. Unmatched junction bases numbered 4, after V lost 7 bases and J lost 1 base. The CDR3 sequence is CASNRDSSYEQYF. For the CDR3, the DNA is TGTGCCAGCAACCGGGACAGTTCCTACGAGCAGTACTTC.

The CDR3 is CATSSPNRALSGANVLTF. The CDR3 nucleotides read TGTGCCACCAGCAGCCCCAACAGGGCCCTCTCTGGGGCCAACGTCCTGACTTTC. V is TRBV15 and J is TRBJ2-6; TRBD1 is a possible D gene (6 bases). V gave up 3 bases and J gave up 0 bases, with 15 bases separating them. The germline V gene has CDR1 LNHNV and CDR2 YYDKDF (reference sequence). The CDR3 is 18 amino acids.

The genes are TRBV19 and TRBJ1-5; D is perhaps TRBD1 (5 bases). The CDR3 loop spans 16 amino acids. From germline, CDR1 is LNHDA and CDR2 SQIVND (reference sequence). The V end lost 2 bases, the J end lost 1 base, and 12 bases lay between the germline ends. CDR3 sequence: CASSIYGGTSNQPQHF. In nucleotides, the CDR3 is TGTGCCAGTAGTATATACGGGGGTACCAGCAATCAGCCCCAGCATTTT. Full variable domain (missing parts from reference TRBV19 and TRBJ1-5): DGGITQSPKYLFRKEGQNVTLSCEQNLNHDAMYWYRQDPGQGLRLIYYSQIVNDFQKGDIAEGYSVSREKKESFPLTVTSAQKNPTAFYLCASSIYGGTSNQPQHFGDGTRLSIL.

The V call is TRBV20-1, the J call TRBJ2-5, with D unresolved. Between the trimmed V and J ends, which lost 6 bases and 2 bases, there was a span of 7 bases. The CDR3 covers 11 residues. Germline V gene sequence: CDR1 DFQATT, CDR2 SNEGSKA (reference sequence). The CDR3 region has the DNA TGCAGTGCGCAGCATCAAGAGACCCAGTACTTC. Protein: CSAQHQETQYF.

This chain joins TRBV7-9 and TRBJ2-7; no firm D call. The CDR3 loop spans 11 amino acids. Germline V lookup: CDR1 SEHNR, CDR2 FQNEAQ (reference sequence). Trimming stripped 2 bases from V and 3 bases from J, with 2 bases between. Written as DNA, the CDR3 is TGTGCCAGCAGCTTAAACTACGAGCAGTACTTC. It yields the protein CASSLNYEQYF.

This clone was counted between two and nine times. V usage is TRBV4-3 and J usage is TRBJ2-1; 11 nucleotides line up with TRBD1. The junction had 1 base not matched to a gene; V was cut back by 3 bases and J by 3 bases. Germline CDR1 is LGHNA and CDR2 is YSLEER. The CDR3 runs 15 residues. CDR3 nucleotide sequence: TGCGCCAGCAGCCAGGGACAGGGGGACTACAATGAGCAGTTCTTC. Its translation is CASSQGQGDYNEQFF.